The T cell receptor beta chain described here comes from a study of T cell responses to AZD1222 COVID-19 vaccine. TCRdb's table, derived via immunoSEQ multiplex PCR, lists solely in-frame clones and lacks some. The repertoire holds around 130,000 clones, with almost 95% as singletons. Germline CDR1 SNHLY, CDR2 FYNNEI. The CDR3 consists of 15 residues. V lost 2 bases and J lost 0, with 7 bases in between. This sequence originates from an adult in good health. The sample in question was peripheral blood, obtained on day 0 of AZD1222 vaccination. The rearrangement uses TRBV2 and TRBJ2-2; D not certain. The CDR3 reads CASSEMGPNTGELFF. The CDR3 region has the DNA TGTGCCAGCAGTGAAATGGGTCCGAACACCGGGGAGCTGTTTTTT. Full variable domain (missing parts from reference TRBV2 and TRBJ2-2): EPEVTQTPSHQVTQMGQEVILRCVPISNHLYFYWYRQILGQKVEFLVSFYNNEISEKSEIFDDQFSVERPDGSNFTLKIRSTKLEDSAMYFCASSEMGPNTGELFFGEGSRLTVL.